This entry features one T cell receptor (beta chain) sequence. Its antigen remains unknown. Germline assignment: CDR1 SGHNT and CDR2 YYREEE (reference sequence). With 3 bases clipped from V and 0 bases from J, the junction kept 7 bases outside the gene matches. There are 18 residues in the CDR3. In making TCR cDNA, 5'RACE template switching added a universal primer site and UMIs to it. MiXCR, applied by TCRdb to the 5' RACE reads, yields one record per CDR3 protein. The sample includes around 310,000 distinct CDR3 sequences, 7.5% to 9% seen only once; the top ten take over 15%. The entry originates in a study of T cells after yellow fever vaccination. Study results and limitations: Across the CD4 and CD8 compartments, a small share of clonotypes was present in both. Compared with primary, the secondary response was weaker and peaked at day 5, not 15.

The receptor was isolated from a man younger than 35 who received the YFV17D yellow fever vaccine. The chain couples TRBV5-4 to TRBJ2-3; 13 nucleotides match TRBD2. Sequences were derived from PBMCs, sampled on the day of the first yellow fever vaccination. The CDR3 DNA follows: TGTGCCAGCAGCTGGGGACTAGCGGGGCCCTCCAGCACAGATACGCAGTATTTT. Encoded protein: CASSWGLAGPSSTDTQYF.